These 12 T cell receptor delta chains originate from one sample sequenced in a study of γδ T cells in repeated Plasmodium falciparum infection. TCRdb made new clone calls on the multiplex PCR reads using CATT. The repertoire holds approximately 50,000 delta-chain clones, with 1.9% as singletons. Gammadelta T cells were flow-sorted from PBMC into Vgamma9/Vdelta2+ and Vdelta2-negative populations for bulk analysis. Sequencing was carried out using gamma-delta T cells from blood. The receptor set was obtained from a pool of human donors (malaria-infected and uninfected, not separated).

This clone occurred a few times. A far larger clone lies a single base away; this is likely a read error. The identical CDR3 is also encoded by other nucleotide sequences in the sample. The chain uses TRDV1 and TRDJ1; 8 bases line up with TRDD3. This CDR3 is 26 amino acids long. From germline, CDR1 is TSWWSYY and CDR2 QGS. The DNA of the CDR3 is TGCGCTCTTGCGGAACATGAGGTCCTATCTAGTACTGGGGGTGTTATTGGATTCAAGCCCACCGATAAACTCATCTTT. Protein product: CALAEHEVLSSTGGVIGFKPTDKLIF.

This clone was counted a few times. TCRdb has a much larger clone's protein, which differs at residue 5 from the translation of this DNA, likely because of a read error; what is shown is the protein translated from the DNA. The CDR3, as DNA: TGTGCTCTTGGGGTTCCCGCCTTCCTACGAAACTGGGGATGGAGGTACACCGATAAACTCATCTTT. This codes for CALGVPAFLRNWGWRYTDKLIF. J is TRDJ1 and V is TRDV1; 9 nucleotides align to TRDD2. Here the J gene was assigned by germline matching of the DNA, as TCRdb has none. With V trimmed by 4 bases and J by 0 bases, 24 bases remained unmatched. Germline V gives CDR1 TSWWSYY, CDR2 QGS. This CDR3 is 22 amino acids long.

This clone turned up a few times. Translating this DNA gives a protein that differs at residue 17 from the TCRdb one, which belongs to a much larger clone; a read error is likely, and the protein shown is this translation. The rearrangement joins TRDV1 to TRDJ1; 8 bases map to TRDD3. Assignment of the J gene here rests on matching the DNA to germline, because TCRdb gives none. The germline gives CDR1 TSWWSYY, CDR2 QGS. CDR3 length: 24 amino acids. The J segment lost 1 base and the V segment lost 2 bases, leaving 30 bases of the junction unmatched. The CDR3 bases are TGTGCTCTTGGGGAAGCGGTAGGAACGGTCAAAACTCCGTACTGGGGGCTACGCACCGATAAACTCATCTTT. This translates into CALGEAVGTVKTPYWGLRTDKLIF.

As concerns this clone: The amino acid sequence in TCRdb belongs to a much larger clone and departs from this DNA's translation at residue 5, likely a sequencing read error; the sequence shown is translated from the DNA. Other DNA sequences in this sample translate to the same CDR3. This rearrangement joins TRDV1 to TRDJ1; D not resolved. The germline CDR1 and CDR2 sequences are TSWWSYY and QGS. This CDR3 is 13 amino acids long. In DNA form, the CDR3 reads TGTGCTCTTGGGAAACTCTACGTGGGTAAGCTCATCTTT. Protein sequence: CALGKLYVGKLIF.

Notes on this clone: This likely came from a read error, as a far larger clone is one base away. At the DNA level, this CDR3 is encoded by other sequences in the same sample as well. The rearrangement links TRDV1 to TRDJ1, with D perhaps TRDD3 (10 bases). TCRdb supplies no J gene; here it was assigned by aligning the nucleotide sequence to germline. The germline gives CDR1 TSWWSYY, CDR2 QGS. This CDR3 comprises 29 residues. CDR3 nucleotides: TGTGCTCTTGGGGAACTCCACTTCCCCTTCCTACAGTTTTTGAGGGGGATACGCACAGCTACGGGGTACACTGATAAACTCATCTTT. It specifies CALGELHFPFLQFLRGIRTATGYTDKLIF.

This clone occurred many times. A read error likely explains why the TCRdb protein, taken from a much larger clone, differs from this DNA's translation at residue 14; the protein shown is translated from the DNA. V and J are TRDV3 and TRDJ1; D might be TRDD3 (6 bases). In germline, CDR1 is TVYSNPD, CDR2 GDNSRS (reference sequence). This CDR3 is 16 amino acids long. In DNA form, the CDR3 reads TGTGCCTTCAAATACTGGGTCTTTTTTTCGACCGATAAACCCATCTTT. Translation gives CAFKYWVFFSTDKPIF.

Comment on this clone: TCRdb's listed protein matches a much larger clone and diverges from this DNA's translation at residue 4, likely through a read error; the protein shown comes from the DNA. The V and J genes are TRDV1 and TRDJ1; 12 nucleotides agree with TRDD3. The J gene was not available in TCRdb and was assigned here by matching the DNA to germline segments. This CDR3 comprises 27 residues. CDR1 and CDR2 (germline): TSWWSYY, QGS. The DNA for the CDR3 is TGTGCTCTTAGGGACCCCCGGTCCGGCCTTCCCACGTACTTCTACTGGGGGATACTGACAGGTTCCGATAAACTCATCTTT. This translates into CALRDPRSGLPTYFYWGILTGSDKLIF.

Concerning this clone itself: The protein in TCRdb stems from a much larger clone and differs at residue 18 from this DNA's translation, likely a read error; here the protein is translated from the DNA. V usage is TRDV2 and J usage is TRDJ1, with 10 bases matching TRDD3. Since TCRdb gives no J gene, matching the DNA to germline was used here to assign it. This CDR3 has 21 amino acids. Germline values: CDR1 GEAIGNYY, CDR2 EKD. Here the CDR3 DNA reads TGTGCCTGTGACACCATCGGGCATACTGGGGGATCCTCCCACGCCACCGATACACTCATCTTT. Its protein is CACDTIGHTGGSSHATDTLIF.

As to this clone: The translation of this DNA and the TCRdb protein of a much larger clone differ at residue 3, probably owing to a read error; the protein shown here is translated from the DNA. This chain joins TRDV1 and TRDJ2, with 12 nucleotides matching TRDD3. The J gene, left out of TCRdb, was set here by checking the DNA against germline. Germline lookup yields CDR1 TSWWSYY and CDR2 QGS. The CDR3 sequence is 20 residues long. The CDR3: CAPGELPFPYWGILEAQLFF. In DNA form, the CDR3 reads TGTGCTCCTGGGGAACTACCGTTCCCGTACTGGGGGATACTTGAGGCACAACTCTTCTTT.

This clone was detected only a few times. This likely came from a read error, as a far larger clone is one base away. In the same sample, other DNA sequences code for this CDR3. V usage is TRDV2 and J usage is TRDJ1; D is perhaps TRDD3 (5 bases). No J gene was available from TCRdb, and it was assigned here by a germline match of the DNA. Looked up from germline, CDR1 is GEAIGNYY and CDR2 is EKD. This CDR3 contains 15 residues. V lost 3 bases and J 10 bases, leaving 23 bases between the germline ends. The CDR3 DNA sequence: TGTGCCTGTGACGCCCTTACAGGGGGCTCCGGGGGACTCATCTTT. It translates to CACDALTGGSGGLIF.

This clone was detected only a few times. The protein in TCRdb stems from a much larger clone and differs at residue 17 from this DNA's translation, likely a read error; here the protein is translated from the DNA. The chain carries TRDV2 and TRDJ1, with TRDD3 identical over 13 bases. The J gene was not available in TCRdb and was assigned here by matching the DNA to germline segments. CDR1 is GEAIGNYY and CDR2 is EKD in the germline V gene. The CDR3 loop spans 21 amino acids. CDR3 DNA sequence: TGTGCCTCCCGACCGAAATACCTTTACTACTGGGGGATACGGGACACCGGTAAACTCATCTTT. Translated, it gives CASRPKYLYYWGIRDTGKLIF.

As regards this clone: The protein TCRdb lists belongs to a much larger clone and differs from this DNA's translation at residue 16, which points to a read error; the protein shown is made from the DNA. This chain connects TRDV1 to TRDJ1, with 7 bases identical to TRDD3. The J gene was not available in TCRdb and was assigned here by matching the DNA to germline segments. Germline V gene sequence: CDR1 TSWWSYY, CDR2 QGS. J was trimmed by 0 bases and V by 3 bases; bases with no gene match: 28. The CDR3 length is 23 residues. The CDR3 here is CALGEERTLRGGGTRCYTDKLIF. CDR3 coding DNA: TGTGCTCTTGGGGAGGAACGAACCCTACGGGGTGGGGGAACCCGGTGCTACACCGATAAACTCATCTTT.